The 15 T cell receptor beta chains listed next were all sequenced from one sample in a study of blood T cells in healthy people across ages (dated by TCRdb to 2013 to 2016). Libraries were made using 5' RACE. Reads for this sample came from an Illumina HiSeq 2500. A second PCR of roughly 6 to 11 cycles was run with a J-beta primer mix and a sample-barcoded 5' primer. Through fastp at Q25 and MiXCR, TCRdb rebuilt clones from the public reads, retaining in-frame beta chains. CDR3 protein duplicates are merged, each entry listing the most common genes and DNA. The table for this sample lists roughly 1,700,000 distinct CDR3 sequences; 28% of them were counted only once. The ten largest account for about 7.7% of the sample. Source material: blood. The source is a woman in her 30s in good health.

In its sample, this clonotype was seen many times. This sequence joins TRBV29-1 and TRBJ2-1; TRBD1 matches at 8 bases. After removal of 2 bases from V and 5 bases from J, the junction contained 11 bases not matched to a gene. Germline V gene lookup returns CDR1 SQVTM and CDR2 ANQGSEA. The length of the CDR3 is 16 residues. CDR3 in DNA: TGCAGCGTTGAATTGGCGGCGGACAGGGTTAACAATGAGCAGTTCTTC. The encoded protein is CSVELAADRVNNEQFF.

This chain links TRBV12-3 or TRBV12-4 with TRBJ2-7, with D possibly being TRBD2 (5 bases). V was shortened by 2 bases and J by 2 bases, with 10 bases between the two germline ends. The CDR3 is made up of 14 amino acids. CDR3 in amino acids: CASSLLGVPYEQYF. CDR3 nucleotide sequence: TGTGCCAGCAGTTTACTGGGAGTCCCCTACGAGCAGTACTTC.

The chain uses TRBV5-1 and TRBJ2-1; 7 bases are shared with TRBD2. Losses at the gene ends were 0 bases for V and 12 bases for J; bases not matched to a gene: 9. The CDR3 covers 14 residues. Germline V lookup: CDR1 SGHRS, CDR2 YFSETQ. The CDR3 is CASSLEGEGLGQFF. The CDR3 DNA reads TGCGCCAGCAGCTTGGAAGGGGAGGGCTTGGGGCAGTTCTTC.

This clonotype came up many times. This rearrangement joins TRBV10-3 to TRBJ2-7, with D tentatively TRBD2 (6 bases). The length of the CDR3 is 14 residues. V gave up 3 bases and J gave up 7 bases, with 16 bases separating them. CDR1 is ENHRY, CDR2 SYGVKD, per germline. This CDR3 is CAISEKTSNGEQYF. The CDR3 bases are TGTGCCATCAGTGAAAAGACTAGTAACGGAGAGCAGTACTTC.

This clonotype showed up just a few times. The chain recombines TRBV9 with TRBJ2-3; 7 bases are a match to TRBD2. The CDR3 length is 17 residues. The V gene's germline CDR1 is SGDLS and CDR2 YYNGEE. Losses at the gene ends were 4 bases for V and 2 bases for J; bases not matched to a gene: 13. CDR3 bases: TGTGCCAGCAGCCCCCGTGAGCGGGGCACCCTCACAGATACGCAGTATTTT. Translating gives CASSPRERGTLTDTQYF.

V gene TRBV2 combines with J gene TRBJ1-2; possibly TRBD1 for D (5 bases). The CDR3 has 15 residues. Germline-derived CDR1 and CDR2 are SNHLY and FYNNEI. Trimming pared 6 bases from V and 1 base from J, leaving 15 bases between. The chain's CDR3 is CASRAGGAINYGYTF. The CDR3 DNA is TGTGCCAGCAGGGCGGGAGGGGCGATTAACTATGGCTACACCTTC. Supplemented by reference TRBV2 and TRBJ1-2, the full variable domain reads EPEVTQTPSHQVTQMGQEVILRCVPISNHLYFYWYRQILGQKVEFLVSFYNNEISEKSEIFDDQFSVERPDGSNFTLKIRSTKLEDSAMYFCASRAGGAINYGYTFGSGTRLTVV.

The chain uses TRBV14 and TRBJ2-7; TRBD2 matches 13 bases. The CDR3 consists of 17 residues. The V segment lost 10 bases and the J segment 1 base; nucleotides outside the gene matches: 13. Germline V lookup: CDR1 SGHDN, CDR2 FVKESK. CDR3 bases: TGTGCCAACAACCAAGATCCGGGACTAGCGGGATCCTACGAGCAGTACTTC. Translated, it gives CANNQDPGLAGSYEQYF.

The CDR3 nucleotides read TGTGCCAGCAGCTTTAGCGGGGGGCGACACAATGAGCAGTTCTTC. It specifies CASSFSGGRHNEQFF. The chain employs TRBV11-2 and TRBJ2-1, with TRBD2 matching 10 bases. The CDR3 loop spans 15 amino acids. J lost 5 bases, V lost 3 bases, and 4 bases had no gene match. Germline V lookup: CDR1 SGHAT, CDR2 FQNNGV.

This clonotype was seen more than once but under ten times. The V gene is TRBV7-2, the J gene TRBJ1-5; 8 bases match TRBD1. The V segment lost 2 bases and the J segment 1 base; nucleotides outside the gene matches: 7. The V gene's germline CDR1 is SGHTA and CDR2 FQGNSA. The CDR3 runs to 17 residues. For the CDR3, the DNA is TGTGCCAGCAGCTTACATGGCAGGGGGCGAAGCAATCAGCCCCAGCATTTT. It codes for CASSLHGRGRSNQPQHF.

The gene calls are TRBV13 and TRBJ2-2, with D maybe TRBD2 (6 bases). Germline V gives CDR1 PRHDT, CDR2 FYEKMQ (reference sequence). V lost 4 bases to trimming and J lost 6 bases, with 12 bases between them. The CDR3 extends over 14 amino acids. The chain's CDR3 is CASSSGLFAGELFF. The CDR3 coding sequence is TGTGCCAGCAGCTCCGGACTATTTGCCGGGGAGCTGTTTTTT.

A note on this clonotype: With a much larger clone just one base away, this may be a read error. This chain links TRBV28 with TRBJ2-7, with D perhaps assigned TRBD1 or TRBD2 (5 bases each). The CDR3 has 14 residues. V lost 7 bases and J lost 7, with 20 bases in between. Germline V lookup: CDR1 MDHEN, CDR2 SYDVKM. The CDR3 coding sequence is TGTGCCAGCACCCTGCGTACGGCCTGGGGGGAGCAGTACTTC. It codes for CASTLRTAWGEQYF. The whole variable domain, remainder taken from reference TRBV28 and TRBJ2-7, is DVKVTQSSRYLVKRTGEKVFLECVQDMDHENMFWYRQDPGLGLRLIYFSYDVKMKEKGDIPEGYSVSREKKERFSLILESASTNQTSMYLCASTLRTAWGEQYFGPGTRLTVT.

The genes are TRBV3-1 and TRBJ1-3; D is undetermined. This CDR3 contains 17 residues. Trimming pared 4 bases from V and 2 bases from J, leaving 18 bases between. Germline CDR1 LGHDT, CDR2 YNNKEL (reference sequence). The CDR3 bases are TGTGCCAGCAGCCCTCGGCCCCAGTTGAAGCCTGGAAACACCATATATTTT. It codes for CASSPRPQLKPGNTIYF.

The chain links TRBV5-1 to TRBJ2-1, with TRBD2 matching 8 bases. V was pared by 0 bases and J by 4 bases, with 6 bases of the junction left unmatched. Germline assignment: CDR1 SGHRS and CDR2 YFSETQ. The CDR3 has 16 residues. CDR3 residues: CASSLGVAGSYNEQFF. CDR3 nucleotides: TGCGCCAGCAGCTTGGGCGTAGCGGGGTCATACAATGAGCAGTTCTTC.

This clonotype was seen many times. This chain uses TRBV20-1 with TRBJ1-5; maybe TRBD1 (5 bases). CDR1 is DFQATT and CDR2 is SNEGSKA in the germline V gene (reference sequence). This CDR3 is built from 15 residues. Trimming left V 3 bases short and J 0 bases short, with 12 bases between. The CDR3 DNA follows: TGCAGTGCTAGTGAAGGGGCGCCTAGCAATCAGCCCCAGCATTTT. Protein product: CSASEGAPSNQPQHF.

The chain uses TRBV27 and TRBJ1-5, with D uncertain. V was pared by 3 bases and J by 5 bases, with 20 bases between. The CDR3 is made up of 17 amino acids. The germline V gene has CDR1 MNHEY and CDR2 SMNVEV (reference sequence). The CDR3 here is CASSFQLRGNGDQPQHF. The CDR3 region has the DNA TGTGCCAGCAGTTTCCAACTCCGAGGGAATGGGGATCAGCCCCAGCATTTT.